Here is one T cell receptor beta chain with its context. A single record per CDR3 protein comes from TCRdb applying MiXCR to the RT-PCR reads. The repertoire has hundreds of thousands of distinct CDR3 sequences, about a fifth of them found once; the top ten carry 10% to 13%. The data originate from a study of response to subunit inactivated influenza vaccine. The sequence was obtained from a man between 50 and 69 years old who received an inactivated influenza vaccine. Material: PBMCs from blood, obtained less than 22 months after vaccination.

CDR3 protein: CASSVTLRGYNGYTF. DNA of the CDR3: TGTGCCAGCAGCGTAACCCTCCGGGGTTATAATGGCTACACCTTC. The rearrangement links TRBV7-2 to TRBJ1-2; D is uncertain. Germline V gene sequence: CDR1 SGHTA, CDR2 FQGNSA. V lost 5 bases to trimming and J lost 6 bases, with 19 bases between them. The CDR3 length is 15 residues.